Following are 25 T cell receptor beta chains from one sample sequenced in a study of regulatory T cells in long-lasting Graves disease. Through Arm-PCR of CDR3 regions and iRepertoire HTBI primers, TCR beta libraries were built. Via MiXCR, TCRdb re-called the multiplex PCR reads, giving one row per CDR3 protein. The sample lists around 250,000 distinct CDR3 sequences; about 19% were seen once. Time point of the sample: newly diagnosed GD, antithyroid drugs for less than 3 months. PBMC-extracted RNA yielded the TCR library. The sequencing here drew on peripheral blood mononuclear cells (PBMCs), taken at new diagnosis, from a patient treated with antithyroid drugs. These TCRs come from a female donor with Graves disease.

Turning to this clonotype: Possible read error: a much larger clone is one base away. CDR3 amino acids: CASSQRRLRGDADTQYF. DNA of the CDR3: TGCGCCAGCAGCCAACGGAGATTGAGGGGAGACGCAGATACGCAGTATTTT. The chain couples TRBV4-3 to TRBJ2-3; D might be TRBD1 or TRBD2, each matching 5 bases. Germline loops: CDR1 LGHNA, CDR2 YSLEER. This CDR3 has 17 residues. Trimming cost V 2 bases and J 4 bases, with 19 bases left between them.

This chain links TRBV4-3 with TRBJ1-1; no definite D call. The CDR3 length is 18 residues. V was shortened by 5 bases and J by 3 bases, with 25 bases between the two germline ends. CDR1 LGHNA and CDR2 YSLEER come from the germline V gene. The CDR3 DNA sequence: TGCGCCAGCAGCGAGTGGGCCCGAGAACAAGTAAGGCACACTGAAGCTTTCTTT. Its protein product is CASSEWAREQVRHTEAFF.

The chain employs TRBV9 and TRBJ2-1; 10 bases map to TRBD2. Germline lookup yields CDR1 SGDLS and CDR2 YYNGEE. The CDR3 is made up of 17 amino acids. The V and J ends lost 1 base and 6 bases, in that order; junction bases with no gene match: 10. The CDR3: CASSVMASGSLSNEQFF. The CDR3 DNA reads as TGTGCCAGCAGCGTAATGGCTAGCGGGAGTCTAAGCAATGAGCAGTTCTTC. Combining the CDR3 with reference TRBV9 and TRBJ2-1 gives the whole variable domain DSGVTQTPKHLITATGQRVTLRCSPRSGDLSVYWYQQSLDQGLQFLIQYYNGEERAKGNILERFSAQQFPDLHSELNLSSLELGDSALYFCASSVMASGSLSNEQFFGPGTRLTVL.

Ten or more counts support this clonotype. The rearrangement joins TRBV11-2 to TRBJ2-5; D gene uncertain. Germline V gene sequence: CDR1 SGHAT, CDR2 FQNNGV. The V end was cut by 3 bases, the J end by 2 bases, with 10 bases between. This CDR3 has 14 amino acids. DNA of the CDR3: TGTGCCAGCAGCTTTGGGCTTGGGCAAGAGACCCAGTACTTC. Protein: CASSFGLGQETQYF. Looking up the rest from reference TRBV11-2 and TRBJ2-5 gives the full variable domain: EAGVAQSPRYKIIEKRQSVAFWCNPISGHATLYWYQQILGQGPKLLIQFQNNGVVDDSQLPKDRFSAERLKGVDSTLKIQPAKLEDSAVYLCASSFGLGQETQYFGPGTRLLVL.

This clonotype showed up many times. The J gene is TRBJ2-3, the V gene TRBV12-3 or TRBV12-4; TRBD1 might be the D (5 bases). Trimming left V 6 bases short and J 0 bases short, with 16 bases between. The CDR3 extends over 16 amino acids. CDR3 DNA: TGTGCCAGCAGCGATACGACAGTAACCAGCACAGATACGCAGTATTTT. Protein sequence: CASSDTTVTSTDTQYF.

This clonotype was seen at least ten times. This chain connects TRBV2 to TRBJ2-1, with TRBD2 identical over 14 bases. The CDR3 has 13 residues. Germline-derived CDR1 and CDR2 are SNHLY and FYNNEI. The V segment lost 6 bases and the J segment 9 bases; nucleotides outside the gene matches: 1. This chain's CDR3 is CASRTSGGGEQFF. The DNA of the CDR3 is TGTGCCAGCAGGACTAGCGGGGGGGGTGAGCAGTTCTTC.

The table lists this clonotype with many counts. The gene calls are TRBV6-2 or TRBV6-3 and TRBJ1-5, with 8 nucleotides matching TRBD1. V lost 6 bases and J lost 3; bases outside the gene matches: 13. The CDR3 length is 17 residues. Germline lookup yields CDR1 MNHEY and CDR2 SVGEGT. The CDR3 reads CASSEPTGAKVNQPQHF. Written as DNA, the CDR3 is TGTGCCAGCAGCGAACCGACAGGGGCGAAAGTCAATCAGCCCCAGCATTTT.

This clonotype was detected many times. V usage is TRBV20-1 and J usage is TRBJ2-3; D is tentatively TRBD1 or TRBD2 (5 bases each). Germline values: CDR1 DFQATT, CDR2 SNEGSKA (reference sequence). Trimming took 5 bases from V and 4 from J, leaving 10 bases between them. CDR3 size: 12 residues. This chain's CDR3 is CSASGAADTQYF. CDR3 in DNA: TGCAGTGCTTCCGGGGCTGCAGATACGCAGTATTTT.

This clonotype was detected many times. This chain connects TRBV5-6 to TRBJ2-1; TRBD2 might be the D (5 bases). The length of the CDR3 is 15 residues. The V end was cut by 0 bases, the J end by 0 bases, with 7 bases between. Looked up from germline, CDR1 is SGHDT and CDR2 is YYEEEE. The CDR3 DNA follows: TGTGCCAGCAGCTTGGGACTAAACTCCTACAATGAGCAGTTCTTC. Residues: CASSLGLNSYNEQFF.

The V and J genes are TRBV25-1 and TRBJ1-5; D remains ambiguous. Germline CDR1 reads MGHDK; CDR2 reads SYGVNS. This CDR3 is built from 14 residues. Trimming removed 1 base at V and 5 bases at J, with 9 bases between. The CDR3 DNA reads as TGTGCCAGCAGTGAATCCGAGGGCCATCAGCCCCAGCATTTT. This codes for CASSESEGHQPQHF.

This CDR3 reads CASRGQGIKWSEQFF. The CDR3 DNA sequence: TGTGCCAGCCGAGGACAGGGGATCAAGTGGAGTGAGCAGTTCTTC. This chain connects TRBV11-1 to TRBJ2-3; 9 nucleotides agree with TRBD1. The tail of the sequence fits TRBJ2-1 better, so the J call may be wrong. The CDR3 is 15 residues long. Looked up from germline, CDR1 is SGHAT and CDR2 is FQDESV (reference sequence).

This clonotype was recorded many times. The J gene is TRBJ2-1, the V gene TRBV29-1, with 8 bases lining up with TRBD1. The CDR3 is 14 residues long. CDR1 SQVTM and CDR2 ANQGSEA come from the germline V gene. After removal of 4 bases from V and 6 bases from J, the junction contained 8 bases not matched to a gene. The CDR3 reads CSVAGTGGFNEQFF. The CDR3 nucleotides read TGCAGCGTTGCCGGGACAGGAGGCTTCAATGAGCAGTTCTTC.

This clonotype was picked up many times. The V and J genes are TRBV28 and TRBJ2-7; D is undetermined. V was trimmed by 1 base and J by 1 base, leaving 5 bases between them. Germline loops: CDR1 MDHEN, CDR2 SYDVKM. This CDR3 region has 13 residues. The CDR3 DNA reads as TGTGCCAGCAGTTTATTCGGGTCCTACGAGCAGTACTTC. Encoded protein: CASSLFGSYEQYF.

J is TRBJ2-2 and V is TRBV12-3 or TRBV12-4; the match to TRBD2 covers 10 bases. Trimming removed 6 bases from V and 4 bases from J; junction bases left unmatched: 11. This CDR3 has 17 amino acids. The CDR3 region has the DNA TGTGCCAGCAGATCTTATATAGCGGGAGGTGGCACCGGGGAGCTGTTTTTT. It codes for CASRSYIAGGGTGELFF.

This clonotype has ten or more counts. This chain connects TRBV5-1 to TRBJ1-2; D might be TRBD1 (6 bases). The CDR3 has 15 amino acids. Germline V CDR1 and CDR2: SGHRS, YFSETQ. V was clipped by 4 bases and J by 0 bases, with 13 bases between them. DNA for the CDR3: TGCGCCAGCAGCCCGCAGACAGGCGCTAACTATGGCTACACCTTC. This translates into CASSPQTGANYGYTF.

This clonotype was counted a few times. Since a much larger clone is just one base distant, this may be a read error. The chain joins TRBV2 to TRBJ1-5; weak D call: TRBD1 (5 bases). The germline gives CDR1 SNHLY, CDR2 FYNNEI. CDR3 size: 14 residues. Trimming cost V 7 bases and J 6 bases, with 16 bases left between them. CDR3 protein: CASNGGAVSQPQHF. CDR3 DNA sequence: TGTGCCAGCAACGGCGGGGCGGTCAGTCAGCCCCAGCATTTT.

The V and J genes are TRBV4-1 and TRBJ1-6; D unresolved. Germline lookup yields CDR1 MGHRA and CDR2 YSYEKL. The V end lost 0 bases, the J end lost 9 bases, and 9 bases lay between the germline ends. This CDR3 has 14 residues. CDR3 loop: CASSQDGVSSPLHF. The CDR3 DNA reads as TGCGCCAGCAGCCAAGACGGCGTCAGTTCACCCCTCCACTTT.

This clonotype occurred many times. The chain joins TRBV5-6 to TRBJ2-7, with 7 bases fitting TRBD1. Per the germline V gene, CDR1 is SGHDT and CDR2 is YYEEEE. V was pared by 2 bases and J by 6 bases, with 8 bases of the junction left unmatched. There are 14 residues in the CDR3. For the CDR3, the DNA is TGTGCCAGCAGCTTCTCCAGGGGGTCCGCCGAGCAGTACTTC. Protein sequence: CASSFSRGSAEQYF.

Turning to this clonotype: A far more abundant clone sits one base away, making this likely a read error. The chain links TRBV11-2 to TRBJ1-4, with 8 bases identical to TRBD1. The germline gives CDR1 SGHAT, CDR2 FQNNGV. This CDR3 contains 15 residues. The CDR3 coding sequence is TGTGCCAGCAGTCAGACCGGGACAGGTGCTGAAGAACTGTTTTTT. It specifies CASSQTGTGAEELFF.

In this sample, this clonotype turned up a few times. The genes are TRBV11-1 and TRBJ2-1, with D tentatively TRBD1 or TRBD2 (6 bases each). The ends were cut back, 3 bases at V and 0 bases at J, with 12 bases in the middle. Germline V lookup: CDR1 SGHAT, CDR2 FQDESV (reference sequence). The CDR3 is made up of 16 amino acids. The CDR3 protein is CASSLEGGLSYNEQFF. The CDR3 coding sequence is TGTGCCAGCAGCTTGGAGGGGGGCCTCTCCTACAATGAGCAGTTCTTC.

This chain links TRBV2 with TRBJ2-2; maybe TRBD1 (6 bases). Germline assignment: CDR1 SNHLY and CDR2 FYNNEI. The CDR3 totals 15 residues. V gave up 0 bases and J gave up 3 bases, with 8 bases separating them. CDR3 residues: CASSEAGHHTGELFF. In DNA, the CDR3 is TGTGCCAGCAGTGAAGCGGGACACCACACCGGGGAGCTGTTTTTT.

This clonotype has ten or more counts. The chain couples TRBV5-1 to TRBJ2-7; TRBD1 agrees at 8 bases. The CDR3 consists of 16 residues. The germline CDR1 and CDR2 sequences are SGHRS and YFSETQ. Trimming cost V 3 bases and J 5 bases; bases outside gene matches: 13. CDR3 coding DNA: TGCGCCAGCAGCTACGTACCACTGGACAGGGCCCACGAGCAGTACTTC. This sequence encodes CASSYVPLDRAHEQYF.

J is TRBJ2-7 and V is TRBV6-5; either TRBD1 or TRBD2 may fit D (5 bases each). Per the germline V gene, CDR1 is MNHEY and CDR2 is SVGAGI. V was cut by 0 bases and J by 13 bases, with 13 bases left in between. CDR3 length: 12 amino acids. Here the CDR3 reads CASSYSGTQVYF. CDR3 DNA: TGTGCCAGCAGTTACTCTGGGACCCAAGTCTACTTC.

At least ten counts were recorded for this clonotype. J is TRBJ2-2 and V is TRBV29-1, with D possibly matching TRBD1 (5 bases). CDR1 and CDR2 from the germline V gene are SQVTM and ANQGSEA. This CDR3 has 13 residues. V shed 3 bases and J shed 7 bases, with 12 bases lying between them. The CDR3 nucleotides read TGCAGCGTTGAGGGGCAGGGTGGCGGGGAGCTGTTTTTT. Its protein is CSVEGQGGGELFF.

This sequence joins TRBV7-2 and TRBJ2-7; TRBD2 aligns across 11 bases. Trimming cost V 5 bases and J 5 bases; bases outside gene matches: 14. This CDR3 has 17 residues. The germline V gene has CDR1 SGHTA and CDR2 FQGNSA. CDR3 amino acids: CASSPYLLAGGGDEQYF. CDR3 DNA sequence: TGTGCCAGCAGCCCCTACCTTCTAGCGGGGGGAGGAGACGAGCAGTACTTC.